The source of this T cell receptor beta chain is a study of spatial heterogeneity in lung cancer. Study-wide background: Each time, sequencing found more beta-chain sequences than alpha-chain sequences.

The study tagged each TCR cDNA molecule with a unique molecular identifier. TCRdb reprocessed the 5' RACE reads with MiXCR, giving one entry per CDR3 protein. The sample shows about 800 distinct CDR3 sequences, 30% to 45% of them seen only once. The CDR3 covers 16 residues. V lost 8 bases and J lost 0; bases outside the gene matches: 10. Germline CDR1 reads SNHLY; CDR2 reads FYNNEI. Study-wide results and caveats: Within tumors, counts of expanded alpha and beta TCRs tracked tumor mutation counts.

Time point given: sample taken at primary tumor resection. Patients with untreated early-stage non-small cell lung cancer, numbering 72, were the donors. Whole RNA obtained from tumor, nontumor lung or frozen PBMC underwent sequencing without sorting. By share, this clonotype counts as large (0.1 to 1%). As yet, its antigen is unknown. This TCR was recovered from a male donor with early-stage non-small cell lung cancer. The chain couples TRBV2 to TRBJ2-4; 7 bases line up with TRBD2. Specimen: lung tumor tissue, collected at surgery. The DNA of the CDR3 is TGTGCCAGCGTCCCGGGACTAAGGATAGCCAAAAACATTCAGTACTTC. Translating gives CASVPGLRIAKNIQYF.